The 9 T cell receptor beta chains reported below all come from one sample, sequenced in a study of T cell responses to AZD1222 COVID-19 vaccine (dated by TCRdb to the early 2020s). The library was made by the immunoSEQ multiplex PCR assay. TCRdb took over this immuneACCESS table, retaining in-frame rearrangements with V and J assigned. Such tables are incomplete; in checked studies, under half of the missing clones stem from an unresolved V gene, and the remainder is unexplained. The sample table records 250,000 to 300,000 clones; almost 95% of these occur just once. Together, the top ten hold around 0.57% of the sample. This sample's time point label indicates: about 28 days (+/-7) after the second vaccine dose. This specimen consisted of peripheral blood, obtained 28 days after the second AZD1222 dose. The origin of the receptors is an adult who received the AZD1222 COVID-19 vaccine.

The chain links TRBV19 to TRBJ1-2, with D possibly being TRBD1 (5 bases). This CDR3 spans 14 amino acids. Deletions cut 5 bases from V and 4 bases from J, with 14 bases between. CDR1 LNHDA and CDR2 SQIVND come from the germline V gene (reference sequence). This chain's CDR3 is CASSPRQGGYGYTF. The CDR3, as DNA: TGTGCCAGTAGTCCCCGGCAGGGCGGCTATGGCTACACCTTC.

CDR3 DNA: TGTGCCAGCAGCTTTGCAGGGGATTCACCCCTCCACTTT. Translation gives CASSFAGDSPLHF. The chain has TRBV7-9 and TRBJ1-6, with a tentative D call TRBD1 (6 bases). Germline lookup yields CDR1 SEHNR and CDR2 FQNEAQ (reference sequence). Trimming took 3 bases from V and 8 from J, leaving 8 bases between them. CDR3 size: 13 residues. Together with reference TRBV7-9 and TRBJ1-6, the CDR3 gives the full variable domain: DTGVSQNPRHKITKRGQNVTFRCDPISEHNRLYWYRQTLGQGPEFLTYFQNEAQLEKSRLLSDRFSAERPKGSFSTLEIQRTEQGDSAMYLCASSFAGDSPLHFGNGTRLTVT.

This chain joins TRBV3-1 (or the pseudogene TRBV3-2) and TRBJ2-7; 10 bases are a match to TRBD1. The CDR3 has 15 residues. V shed 4 bases and J 7 bases; nucleotides not matched to a gene: 10. Germline V gene lookup returns CDR1 LGHDT and CDR2 YNNKEL (reference sequence). The CDR3 sequence is CASSRRRDRGGEQYF. As DNA, the CDR3 is TGTGCCAGCAGCCGACGGCGGGACAGGGGAGGGGAGCAGTACTTC.

The chain carries TRBV7-2 and TRBJ1-6; TRBD1 matches 7 bases. The CDR3 spans 16 residues. In germline, CDR1 is SGHTA, CDR2 FQGNSA. The V segment lost 4 bases and the J segment 2 bases; nucleotides outside the gene matches: 5. CDR3 sequence: CASSSRQGTYNSPLHF. CDR3 sequence (DNA): TGTGCCAGCAGCTCGCGACAGGGCACCTATAATTCACCCCTCCACTTT. Based on the CDR3 plus reference TRBV7-2 and TRBJ1-6, the full variable domain is GAGVSQSPSNKVTEKGKDVELRCDPISGHTALYWYRQSLGQGLEFLIYFQGNSAPDKSGLPSDRFSAERTGGSVSTLTIQRTQQEDSAVYLCASSSRQGTYNSPLHFGNGTRLTVT.

V and J are TRBV6-5 and TRBJ1-1; the match to TRBD1 covers 9 bases. After removal of 6 bases from V and 4 bases from J, the junction contained 6 bases not matched to a gene. CDR1 is MNHEY and CDR2 is SVGAGI in the germline V gene. This CDR3 is built from 14 residues. The CDR3 nucleotides read TGTGCCAGCAGCCACAGGGGGCGAGGCACTGAAGCTTTCTTT. It translates to CASSHRGRGTEAFF.

This chain links TRBV9 with TRBJ2-2; 8 positions agree with TRBD2. The length of the CDR3 is 13 residues. V lost 3 bases and J lost 8; bases outside the gene matches: 3. Germline CDR1 reads SGDLS; CDR2 reads YYNGEE. CDR3 sequence: CASSGSGKGELFF. For the CDR3, the DNA is TGTGCCAGCAGCGGTAGCGGGAAGGGGGAGCTGTTTTTT.

This chain uses TRBV18 with TRBJ2-5; D perhaps matches TRBD1 (6 bases). V shed 2 bases and J shed 5 bases, with 12 bases lying between them. The length of the CDR3 is 14 residues. Germline V gene lookup returns CDR1 KGHSH and CDR2 LQKENI. The CDR3, as DNA: TGTGCCAGCTCACCAGACGGGCAGGGGGAGACCCAGTACTTC. Its translation: CASSPDGQGETQYF.

The V gene is TRBV7-9, the J gene TRBJ1-4, with D possibly TRBD1 on 5 matching bases. The germline CDR1 and CDR2 sequences are SEHNR and FQNEAQ (reference sequence). Trimming shortened V by 0 bases and J by 7 bases, and 12 bases separated the two germline ends. This CDR3 has 15 residues. As DNA, the CDR3 is TGTGCCAGCAGCTTAGCTGGGGGGTCTCGTGAAAAACTGTTTTTT. Translated: CASSLAGGSREKLFF.

The rearrangement links TRBV19 to TRBJ2-1, with D possibly being TRBD2 (5 bases). From germline, CDR1 is LNHDA and CDR2 SQIVND (reference sequence). CDR3 length: 13 residues. With 7 bases removed from V and 4 bases from J, the gap between germline ends came to 11 bases. CDR3 in amino acids: CASTRSGYNEQFF. CDR3 bases: TGTGCCAGTACGCGCTCGGGGTACAATGAGCAGTTCTTC.